This entry lists 14 T cell receptor beta chains sequenced from one sample in a study of blood T cell repertoires in COVID-19. Only in-frame clones appear in the TCRdb table, and some are missing; sequencing was by immunoSEQ multiplex PCR. The sample records over 250,000 clones, about nine tenths being singletons. Source material: peripheral blood. These receptors all stem from a woman between 50 and 59 years old with COVID-19, enrolled during active disease.

This rearrangement joins TRBV20-1 to TRBJ2-5; 10 bases match TRBD2. Germline assignment: CDR1 DFQATT and CDR2 SNEGSKA (reference sequence). This CDR3 region has 15 residues. V lost 3 bases to trimming and J lost 6 bases; unmatched junction nucleotides: 10. The DNA for the CDR3 is TGCAGTGCTAGTGAGCGGGAGGGTCTTAGTCAGACCCAGTACTTC. Protein: CSASEREGLSQTQYF.

V usage is TRBV23-1 and J usage is TRBJ1-1; no reliable D call. TRBV23-1 is an open reading frame whose function is uncertain. The V and J ends lost 1 base and 0 bases respectively, with 9 bases between them. This CDR3 contains 15 residues. The chain's CDR3 is CASSQLNCMNTEAFF. The DNA of the CDR3 is TGCGCCAGCAGTCAATTGAACTGCATGAACACTGAAGCTTTCTTT.

This chain joins TRBV27 and TRBJ2-1, with no clear D. The CDR3 extends over 12 amino acids. V lost 5 bases and J lost 6, with 8 bases in between. Germline-derived CDR1 and CDR2 are MNHEY and SMNVEV (reference sequence). The CDR3 region has the DNA TGTGCCAGCAGTCCACACCTCAATGAGCAGTTCTTC. It specifies CASSPHLNEQFF.

This sequence joins TRBV28 and TRBJ1-1; D is ambiguous. The V end was cut by 6 bases, the J end by 3 bases, with 14 bases between. The germline V gene encodes CDR1 MDHEN and CDR2 SYDVKM. CDR3 length: 14 amino acids. This chain's CDR3 is CASRMGSRYTEAFF. In DNA form, the CDR3 reads TGTGCCAGCAGAATGGGGAGTCGCTACACTGAAGCTTTCTTT.

CDR3 region: CASSIPGGARTEAFF. The DNA for the CDR3 is TGTGCCAGTAGTATACCGGGCGGGGCCCGCACTGAAGCTTTCTTT. The chain recombines TRBV19 with TRBJ1-1, with a tentative D call TRBD1 (5 bases). Germline assignment: CDR1 LNHDA and CDR2 SQIVND (reference sequence). V lost 2 bases, J lost 4 bases, and 14 bases lay in between. CDR3 size: 15 residues. The variable domain in full, completed from reference TRBV19 and TRBJ1-1, reads DGGITQSPKYLFRKEGQNVTLSCEQNLNHDAMYWYRQDPGQGLRLIYYSQIVNDFQKGDIAEGYSVSREKKESFPLTVTSAQKNPTAFYLCASSIPGGARTEAFFGQGTRLTVV.

The rearrangement uses TRBV5-4 and TRBJ2-2; TRBD1 might be the D (6 bases). The V end lost 4 bases, the J end lost 2 bases, and 18 bases lay between the germline ends. Germline assignment: CDR1 SGHNT and CDR2 YYREEE (reference sequence). The CDR3 is 17 residues long. The CDR3 is CASSTGHHTLNTGELFF. The CDR3 coding sequence is TGTGCCAGCAGCACGGGACACCACACATTAAACACCGGGGAGCTGTTTTTT.

The V gene is TRBV5-6, the J gene TRBJ2-1; no reliable D call. Germline V gives CDR1 SGHDT, CDR2 YYEEEE. V dropped 2 bases and J dropped 6 bases, with 9 bases sitting between them. CDR3 length equals 13 residues. The CDR3 region has the DNA TGTGCCAGCAGCTTCGCTGGCGGCAATGAGCAGTTCTTC. Its protein product is CASSFAGGNEQFF.

J is TRBJ2-7 and V is TRBV7-2; 7 bases are shared with TRBD1. The CDR3 is made up of 12 amino acids. The V segment lost 5 bases and the J segment 3 bases; nucleotides outside the gene matches: 1. CDR1 SGHTA and CDR2 FQGNSA come from the germline V gene. Written as DNA, the CDR3 is TGTGCCAGCAGCCGACAGGGCTACGAGCAGTACTTC. Amino acids: CASSRQGYEQYF.

CDR3 bases: TGTGCCTGGAGTCAAGACAGGAACACCGGGGAGCTGTTTTTT. As protein: CAWSQDRNTGELFF. The chain uses TRBV30 and TRBJ2-2, with D possibly being TRBD1 (5 bases). The V and J ends lost 2 bases and 1 base respectively, with 8 bases between them. Per the germline V gene, CDR1 is GTSNPN and CDR2 is SVGIG (reference sequence). The CDR3 totals 14 residues.

The chain recombines TRBV19 with TRBJ1-1, with D maybe TRBD1 (6 bases). Germline values: CDR1 LNHDA, CDR2 SQIVND (reference sequence). CDR3 length equals 13 residues. The CDR3 protein is CATGLFMNTEAFF. In DNA form, the CDR3 reads TGTGCTACAGGGTTATTCATGAACACTGAAGCTTTCTTT.

The V and J genes are TRBV4-3 and TRBJ2-3, with TRBD2 matching over 9 bases. Germline V lookup: CDR1 LGHNA, CDR2 YSLEER. The length of the CDR3 is 16 residues. With V trimmed by 1 base and J by 6 bases, 8 bases remained unmatched. DNA of the CDR3: TGCGCCAGCAGCCAAGGGGGTAGCGGGAGCGGGGATACGCAGTATTTT. It encodes CASSQGGSGSGDTQYF.

This rearrangement joins TRBV2 to TRBJ1-2; perhaps TRBD1 as D (6 bases). V was clipped by 5 bases and J by 4 bases, with 8 bases between them. Germline CDR1 and CDR2: SNHLY and FYNNEI. The CDR3 totals 12 residues. The CDR3 DNA reads TGTGCCAGCAGTAGGACAGCCTATGGCTACACCTTC. This gives the protein CASSRTAYGYTF.

The V call is TRBV6-5, the J call TRBJ1-4; no definite D call. CDR3 length: 15 residues. Trimming took 2 bases from V and 0 from J, leaving 7 bases between them. CDR1 and CDR2 from the germline V gene are MNHEY and SVGAGI. The CDR3 DNA follows: TGTGCCAGCAGTTACCACAGAGCAACTAATGAAAAACTGTTTTTT. It is translated as CASSYHRATNEKLFF.

In its sample, this clone was seen a few times. The J gene is TRBJ1-5, the V gene TRBV27; TRBD1 matches 10 bases. CDR1 and CDR2 from the germline V gene are MNHEY and SMNVEV (reference sequence). J was trimmed by 6 bases and V by 5 bases; bases with no gene match: 16. This CDR3 has 18 amino acids. The chain's CDR3 is CASSMAPGQGVWGQPQHF. The DNA of the CDR3 is TGTGCCAGCAGTATGGCCCCCGGACAGGGGGTTTGGGGTCAGCCCCAGCATTTT.